Detailed here is one T cell receptor (beta chain). Its antigen is currently not known. No quality values exist for individual bases; no much larger clone is one base distant. This specimen belongs to a study of lymphopenia after photon versus proton radiotherapy (dated by TCRdb to the late 2010s). Context from the whole study: In patients with gastrointestinal tumors who developed high-grade lymphopenia, the study compared the immunological effects of photon radiation therapy with those of proton radiation therapy. The 15 to 20 patients in the cohort had gastrointestinal tumors, were treated with either photon or proton therapy, and subsequently developed lymphopenia. The study was designed to characterize how the impact on the immune system differs between the two radiation modalities. Study-level results and caveats: After the lymphocyte count nadir, photon-treated repertoires showed oligoclonal expansion, especially of CD8+ Temra cells, which drove the drop in diversity. Across the cohort, a larger post-nadir drop in TCR diversity was inversely correlated with overall survival time among patients who died. During treatment, patients who received photon therapy lost naive T cells and TCR diversity and gained effector/memory populations, whereas patients who received proton therapy remained relatively stable. The survival association was assessed only in patients who died, and better survival with proton therapy was presented by the authors as a possibility rather than a demonstrated result.

The CDR3 holds 17 amino acids from the cysteine to the phenylalanine. The only DNA kept is the CDR3, 51 bases in frame from the first base. The library was produced with the immunoSEQ multiplex PCR assay. T cell repertoires were profiled by deep sequencing of rearranged TCR beta loci, alongside multiparametric flow cytometry. Not all clones reach the TCRdb copy of this immuneACCESS table, which keeps in-frame sequences only. Checked studies attribute under half of the gap to unresolved V genes and leave the rest unexplained. For this sample the table gives roughly 150,000 clones, of which about nine tenths were detected only once. The ten largest clonotypes hold around 5.1% of the sample.

This receptor was identified in a middle-aged man with gastric cancer. The input for sequencing was peripheral blood, taken from a patient treated with photon-based radiotherapy. This sequence uses TRBV21-1 and TRBJ1-2. TRBV21-1 is assigned pseudogene status. The CDR3 reads as follows: CASSTPRRAFWLSGYTF. The nucleotide sequence reads as follows: TGTGCCAGCAGCACCCCCCGGCGGGCATTTTGGTTATCTGGCTACACCTTC.